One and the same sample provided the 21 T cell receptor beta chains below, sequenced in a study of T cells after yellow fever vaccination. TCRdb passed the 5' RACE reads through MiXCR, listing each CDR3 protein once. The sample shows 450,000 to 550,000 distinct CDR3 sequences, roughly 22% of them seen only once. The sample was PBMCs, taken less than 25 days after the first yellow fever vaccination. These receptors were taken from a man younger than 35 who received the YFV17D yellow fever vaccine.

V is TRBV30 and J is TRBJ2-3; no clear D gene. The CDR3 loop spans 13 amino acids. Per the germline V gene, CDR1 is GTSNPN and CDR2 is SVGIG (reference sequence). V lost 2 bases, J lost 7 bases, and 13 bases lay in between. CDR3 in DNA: TGTGCCTGGAGTCACGGCCAGGCATATACGCAGTATTTT. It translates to CAWSHGQAYTQYF.

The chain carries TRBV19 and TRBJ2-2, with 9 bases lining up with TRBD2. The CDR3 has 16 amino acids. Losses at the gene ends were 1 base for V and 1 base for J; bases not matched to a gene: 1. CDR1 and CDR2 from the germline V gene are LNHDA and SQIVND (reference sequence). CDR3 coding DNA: TGTGCCAGTAGTATAGGAGCGGGGGGGAACACCGGGGAGCTGTTTTTT. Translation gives CASSIGAGGNTGELFF.

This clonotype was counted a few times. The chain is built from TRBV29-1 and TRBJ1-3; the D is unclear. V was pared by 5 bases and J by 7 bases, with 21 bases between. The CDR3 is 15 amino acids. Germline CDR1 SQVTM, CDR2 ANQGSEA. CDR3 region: CSVLSVGGGLNTIYF. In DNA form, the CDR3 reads TGCAGCGTTTTGTCTGTGGGTGGTGGTTTGAACACCATATATTTT.

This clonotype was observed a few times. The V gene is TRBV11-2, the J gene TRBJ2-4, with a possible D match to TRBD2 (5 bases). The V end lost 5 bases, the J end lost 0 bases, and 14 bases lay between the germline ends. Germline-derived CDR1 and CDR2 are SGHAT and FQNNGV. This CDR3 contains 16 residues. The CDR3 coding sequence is TGTGCCAGCAGCCGGGGTACTAACCTAGCCAAAAACATTCAGTACTTC. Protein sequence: CASSRGTNLAKNIQYF.

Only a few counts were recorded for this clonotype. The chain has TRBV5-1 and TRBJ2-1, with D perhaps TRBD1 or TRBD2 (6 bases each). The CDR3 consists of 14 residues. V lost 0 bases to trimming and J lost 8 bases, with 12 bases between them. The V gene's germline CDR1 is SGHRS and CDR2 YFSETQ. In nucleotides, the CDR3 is TGCGCCAGCAGCTTGGGGGGGGCAGCGGATGAGCAGTTCTTC. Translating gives CASSLGGAADEQFF.

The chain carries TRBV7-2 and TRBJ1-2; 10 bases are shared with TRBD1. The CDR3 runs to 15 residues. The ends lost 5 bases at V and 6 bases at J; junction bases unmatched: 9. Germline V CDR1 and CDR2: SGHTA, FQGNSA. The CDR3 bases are TGTGCCAGCAGCGAGACCCGGGACAGGGGACATGGCTACACCTTC. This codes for CASSETRDRGHGYTF.

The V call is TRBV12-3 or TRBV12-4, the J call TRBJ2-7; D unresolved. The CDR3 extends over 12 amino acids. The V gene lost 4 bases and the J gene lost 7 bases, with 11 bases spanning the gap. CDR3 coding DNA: TGTGCCAGCAGTTACGCCTTAGGTGAGCAGTACTTC. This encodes CASSYALGEQYF.

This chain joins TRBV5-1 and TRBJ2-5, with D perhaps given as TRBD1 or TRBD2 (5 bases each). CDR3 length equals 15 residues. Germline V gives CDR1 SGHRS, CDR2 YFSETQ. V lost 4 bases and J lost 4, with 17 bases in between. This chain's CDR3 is CASSLAPPQGETQYF. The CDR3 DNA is TGCGCCAGCAGCCTAGCCCCTCCCCAGGGAGAGACCCAGTACTTC.

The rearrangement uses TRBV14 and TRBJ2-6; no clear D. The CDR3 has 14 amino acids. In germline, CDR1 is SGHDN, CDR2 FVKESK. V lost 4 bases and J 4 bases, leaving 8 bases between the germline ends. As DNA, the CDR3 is TGTGCCAGCAGCCTAGCCGTCGGGGCCAACGTCCTGACTTTC. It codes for CASSLAVGANVLTF.

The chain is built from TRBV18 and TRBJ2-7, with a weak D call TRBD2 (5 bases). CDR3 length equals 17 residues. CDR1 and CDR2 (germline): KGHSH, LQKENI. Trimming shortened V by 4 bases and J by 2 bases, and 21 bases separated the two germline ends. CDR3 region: CASSQAAGLSGTYEQYF. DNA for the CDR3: TGTGCCAGCTCACAAGCTGCCGGACTGAGCGGTACCTACGAGCAGTACTTC.

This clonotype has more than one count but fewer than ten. CDR3 residues: CASNVGRSTGELFF. The CDR3 DNA is TGTGCCAGCAACGTCGGCAGGTCTACCGGGGAGCTGTTTTTT. The V and J genes are TRBV2 and TRBJ2-2; D not resolved. The germline V gene encodes CDR1 SNHLY and CDR2 FYNNEI. V was pared by 7 bases and J by 5 bases, with 14 bases between. CDR3 size: 14 residues.

CDR3 loop: CASSPPRTGGNTIYF. Written as DNA, the CDR3 is TGTGCCAGCTCACCACCGCGGACAGGTGGAAACACCATATATTTT. The chain employs TRBV18 and TRBJ1-3, with 7 positions matching TRBD1. The germline gives CDR1 KGHSH, CDR2 LQKENI. The CDR3 is made up of 15 amino acids. V gave up 0 bases and J gave up 3 bases; unmatched junction bases: 2.

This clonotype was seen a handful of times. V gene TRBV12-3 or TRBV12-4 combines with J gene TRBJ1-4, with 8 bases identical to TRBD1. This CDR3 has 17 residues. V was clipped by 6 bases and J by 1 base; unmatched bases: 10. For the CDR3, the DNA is TGTGCCAGCAGCGGCCAGGGGGCGATGGTAACTAATGAAAAACTGTTTTTT. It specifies CASSGQGAMVTNEKLFF.

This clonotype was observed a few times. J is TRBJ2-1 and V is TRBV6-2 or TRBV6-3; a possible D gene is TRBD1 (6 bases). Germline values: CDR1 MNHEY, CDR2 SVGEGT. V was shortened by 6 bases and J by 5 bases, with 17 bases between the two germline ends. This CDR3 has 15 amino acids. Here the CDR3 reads CASRTDWGRDNEQFF. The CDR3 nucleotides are TGTGCCAGCAGGACAGACTGGGGGCGAGACAATGAGCAGTTCTTC.

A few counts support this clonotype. The chain's CDR3 is CASSLLILGSTEAFF. The CDR3 DNA is TGCGCCAGCAGCTTGTTAATATTGGGGAGCACTGAAGCTTTCTTT. J is TRBJ1-1 and V is TRBV5-1; no firm D call. V was trimmed by 1 base and J by 4 bases, leaving 14 bases between them. Per germline, CDR1 SGHRS and CDR2 YFSETQ. There are 15 residues in the CDR3.

CDR3 amino acids: CATAQGAGANVLTF. In DNA form, the CDR3 reads TGCGCCACCGCCCAGGGGGCTGGGGCCAACGTCCTGACTTTC. This chain links TRBV5-1 with TRBJ2-6; 7 nucleotides match TRBD1. The CDR3 sequence is 14 residues long. V trimming: 9 bases; J trimming: 2 bases; junction bases outside the gene matches: 5. CDR1 is SGHRS, CDR2 YFSETQ, per germline.

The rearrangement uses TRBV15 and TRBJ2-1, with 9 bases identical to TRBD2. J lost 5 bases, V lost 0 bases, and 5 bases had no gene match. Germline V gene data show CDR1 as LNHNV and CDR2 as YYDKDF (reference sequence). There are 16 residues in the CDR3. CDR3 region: CATSRDTSGGNNEQFF. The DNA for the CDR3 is TGTGCCACCAGCAGAGATACCAGCGGGGGGAACAATGAGCAGTTCTTC.

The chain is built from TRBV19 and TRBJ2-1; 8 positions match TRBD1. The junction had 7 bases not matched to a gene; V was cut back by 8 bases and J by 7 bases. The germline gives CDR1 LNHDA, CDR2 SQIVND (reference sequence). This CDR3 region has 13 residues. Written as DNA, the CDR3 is TGTGCCAGTCACCCAAGACAGGGGAATGAGCAGTTCTTC. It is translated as CASHPRQGNEQFF.

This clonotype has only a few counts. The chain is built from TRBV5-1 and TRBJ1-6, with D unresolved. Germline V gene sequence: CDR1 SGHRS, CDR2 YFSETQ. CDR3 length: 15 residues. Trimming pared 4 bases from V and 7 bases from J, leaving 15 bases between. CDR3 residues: CASSPGLTQNSPLHF. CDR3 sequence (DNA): TGCGCCAGCAGCCCAGGCCTGACTCAAAATTCACCCCTCCACTTT.

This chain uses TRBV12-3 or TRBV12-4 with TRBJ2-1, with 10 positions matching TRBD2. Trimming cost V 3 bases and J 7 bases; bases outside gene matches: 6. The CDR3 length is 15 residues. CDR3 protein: CASSLSLAGVNEQFF. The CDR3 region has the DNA TGTGCCAGCAGTTTGAGCCTAGCGGGGGTAAATGAGCAGTTCTTC.

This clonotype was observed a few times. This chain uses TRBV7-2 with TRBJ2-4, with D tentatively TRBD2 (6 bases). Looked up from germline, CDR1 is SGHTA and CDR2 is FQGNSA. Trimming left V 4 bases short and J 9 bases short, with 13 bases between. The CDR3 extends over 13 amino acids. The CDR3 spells CASSSDQGGIQYF. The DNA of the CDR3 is TGTGCCAGCAGCTCAGACCAGGGAGGCATTCAGTACTTC. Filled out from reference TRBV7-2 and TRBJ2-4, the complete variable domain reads GAGVSQSPSNKVTEKGKDVELRCDPISGHTALYWYRQSLGQGLEFLIYFQGNSAPDKSGLPSDRFSAERTGGSVSTLTIQRTQQEDSAVYLCASSSDQGGIQYFGAGTRLSVL.